This is a list of T cell receptor beta chains from one sample in a study of blood T cell repertoires in COVID-19. Measured with immunoSEQ multiplex PCR; TCRdb has only the in-frame clones, and not every one. The table has over 45,000 clones, roughly 85% seen once. The sequenced sample was peripheral blood. The receptors were sampled from a human donor in a cohort sampled during active or convalescent COVID-19. Each CDR3 is given with its conserved first and last residue. Each record gives: J gene, V gene, clone size, D gene, CDR3 protein, CDR3 DNA. The D gene is left open where the match is weak. The size of a clone is reported for some rows only, either as once, few or many, or as a class for expanded clones.

TRBJ1-6	TRBV5-1	-	-	CASRPQGNENSPLHF	TGCGCCAGCAGACCTCAGGGAAACGAAAATTCACCCCTCCACTTT
TRBJ1-6	TRBV5-6	-	-	CASSIGGRVRLPLHF	TGTGCCAGCAGCATTGGCGGCAGGGTTAGATTACCCCTCCACTTT
TRBJ1-2	TRBV6-2/TRBV6-3	-	-	CASSYSSRGYGYTF	TGTGCCAGCAGTTACTCGTCTCGGGGGTACGGCTACACCTTC
TRBJ2-3	TRBV9	-	-	CASSLGRGAGDTQYF	TGTGCCAGCAGCCTTGGACGGGGGGCCGGGGATACGCAGTATTTT
TRBJ2-3	TRBV5-4	-	TRBD2	CASRTSGGGDTQYF	TGTGCCAGCCGAACTAGCGGGGGGGGAGATACGCAGTATTTT
TRBJ2-5	TRBV2	-	TRBD1	CASSTGGRETQYF	TGTGCCAGCTCAACAGGGGGCAGAGAGACCCAGTACTTC
TRBJ2-3	TRBV6-5	-	-	CASRTSTDTQYF	TGTGCCAGCAGAACTAGCACAGATACGCAGTATTTT
TRBJ1-1	TRBV25-1	-	-	CASSELGTEAFF	TGTGCCAGCAGTGAATTGGGGACAGAAGCTTTCTTT
TRBJ2-5	TRBV7-3	-	TRBD2	CASSPLAGGLETQYF	TGTGCCAGCAGCCCGCTAGCGGGGGGGCTAGAGACCCAGTACTTC
TRBJ2-1	TRBV15	-	TRBD2	CATSSPKRGADNEQFF	TGTGCCACCAGCAGTCCTAAGCGGGGGGCTGACAATGAGCAGTTCTTC
TRBJ2-5	TRBV11-2	-	TRBD2	CASSPGGLQETQYF	TGTGCCAGCAGCCCGGGGGGACTACAAGAGACCCAGTACTTC
TRBJ1-5	TRBV19	-	TRBD1	CASSPQGAIQPQHF	TGTGCCAGTAGTCCACAGGGGGCAATTCAGCCCCAGCATTTT
TRBJ2-7	TRBV27	-	-	CASSLLGGSYEQYF	TGTGCCAGCAGTTTACTCGGGGGCTCCTACGAGCAGTACTTC
TRBJ1-2	TRBV6-5	-	-	CASSPDMAYRGGYTF	TGTGCCAGCAGTCCAGACATGGCCTATAGGGGTGGCTACACCTTC
TRBJ2-2	TRBV5-1	-	-	CASSSRDTNTGELFF	TGCGCCAGCAGCTCCCGGGACACGAACACCGGGGAGCTGTTTTTT
TRBJ1-1	TRBV19	-	-	CASSIALLSKTEAFF	TGTGCCAGTAGTATAGCCCTGTTGTCTAAAACTGAAGCTTTCTTT
TRBJ2-2	TRBV18	-	-	CASSPGLGTGELFF	TGTGCCAGCTCTCCGGGACTGGGTACCGGGGAGCTGTTTTTT
TRBJ2-7	TRBV12-3/TRBV12-4	-	-	CASSLTQGYEQYF	TGTGCCAGCAGTTTGACACAGGGCTACGAGCAGTACTTC
TRBJ1-4	TRBV7-2	-	TRBD1	CASSLQGATEKLFF	TGTGCCAGCAGCTTACAGGGGGCAACTGAAAAACTGTTTTTT
TRBJ2-7	TRBV7-9	-	-	CASRAGNDEQYF	TGTGCCAGCAGAGCCGGGAACGACGAGCAGTACTTC
TRBJ1-5	TRBV19	once	TRBD1	CASSIQDRVDQPQHF	TGTGCCAGTAGTATCCAAGACAGGGTAGATCAGCCCCAGCATTTT
TRBJ1-3	TRBV6-1	once	-	CASSEKFGSSGNTIYF	TGTGCCAGCAGTGAAAAGTTCGGGTCCTCTGGAAACACCATATATTTT
TRBJ1-5	TRBV2	-	-	CASSVGSNQPQHF	TGTGCCAGCAGCGTCGGGAGCAATCAGCCCCAGCATTTT
TRBJ2-2	TRBV5-1	-	TRBD2	CASSLLAGDTGELFF	TGCGCCAGCAGCTTACTAGCGGGGGACACCGGGGAGCTGTTTTTT
TRBJ2-3	TRBV5-5	-	TRBD2	CASSLGGGTSGAKSTDTQYF	TGTGCCAGCAGCTTAGGCGGGGGGACTAGCGGGGCCAAGAGCACAGATACGCAGTATTTT
TRBJ2-7	TRBV4-1	-	TRBD1	CASSQHRGRSEQYF	TGCGCCAGCAGCCAACACAGGGGACGTTCAGAGCAGTACTTC
TRBJ1-2	TRBV9	once	TRBD1	CASSGTGDGYTF	TGTGCCAGCAGCGGGACAGGGGATGGCTACACCTTC
TRBJ2-7	TRBV5-6	-	-	CASSLGPREGEQYF	TGTGCCAGCAGCCTGGGGCCCAGGGAAGGCGAGCAGTACTTC
TRBJ1-2	TRBV25-1	-	TRBD1	CASSGTGGAYGYTF	TGTGCCAGCAGCGGGACAGGGGGCGCATATGGCTACACCTTC
TRBJ2-7	TRBV9	-	-	CASSVGPGEQYF	TGTGCCAGCAGCGTAGGGCCGGGGGAGCAGTACTTC
TRBJ1-2	TRBV7-9	-	-	CASSPDSRIGYTF	TGTGCCAGCAGTCCGGACAGCCGGATCGGCTACACCTTC
TRBJ2-7	TRBV9	-	-	CASSDPRGEQYF	TGTGCCAGCAGCGACCCCCGGGGTGAGCAGTACTTC
TRBJ2-7	TRBV12-3/TRBV12-4	-	-	CASSLLYEQYF	TGTGCCAGCAGTTTACTCTACGAGCAGTACTTC
TRBJ1-5	TRBV19	-	-	CASSPGYSNQPQHF	TGTGCCAGTAGTCCAGGCTACAGCAATCAGCCCCAGCATTTT
TRBJ1-2	TRBV5-5	-	TRBD1	CASSPTGEGLYGYTF	TGTGCCAGCAGCCCGACAGGGGAAGGCCTCTATGGCTACACCTTC
TRBJ2-1	TRBV7-9	few	-	CASSPTGLNEQFF	TGTGCCAGCAGCCCTACAGGGCTCAATGAGCAGTTCTTC
TRBJ2-5	TRBV7-3	-	TRBD2	CASSPQWTSGAETQYF	TGTGCCAGCAGCCCACAGTGGACTAGCGGGGCAGAGACCCAGTACTTC
TRBJ2-7	TRBV11-1	-	-	CASSLGGRYEQYF	TGTGCCAGCAGCTTAGGGGGGCGATACGAGCAGTACTTC
TRBJ2-1	TRBV24-1	-	TRBD1	CATSDRTGGTYNEQFF	TGTGCCACCAGTGATCGGACAGGGGGCACCTACAATGAGCAGTTCTTC
TRBJ2-7	TRBV19	many	-	CASSIGRDYEQYF	TGTGCCAGTAGTATTGGGCGGGACTACGAGCAGTACTTC
TRBJ1-2	TRBV20-1	-	-	CSATRAGYTF	TGCAGTGCTACCAGGGCTGGCTACACCTTC
TRBJ2-5	TRBV7-2	few	-	CASSFQGASKETQYF	TGTGCCAGCAGCTTCCAGGGTGCATCGAAAGAGACCCAGTACTTC
TRBJ1-5	TRBV27	-	-	CASSFPSGLKDQPQHF	TGTGCCAGCAGTTTTCCTTCAGGATTAAAGGATCAGCCCCAGCATTTT
TRBJ2-7	TRBV29-1	once	TRBD2	CSVEQGGEYEQYF	TGCAGCGTTGAACAGGGAGGGGAGTACGAGCAGTACTTC
TRBJ1-1	TRBV11-2	-	TRBD1	CASSAQTGRNTEAFF	TGTGCCAGCAGCGCGCAGACAGGGCGAAACACTGAAGCTTTCTTT
TRBJ2-5	TRBV6-2/TRBV6-3	-	TRBD1	CASSRTGAQETQYF	TGTGCCAGCAGCCGGACAGGGGCCCAAGAGACCCAGTACTTC
TRBJ1-1	TRBV19	-	-	CASSIDRGWATEAFF	TGTGCCAGTAGTATAGATCGGGGGTGGGCCACTGAAGCTTTCTTT
TRBJ2-1	TRBV7-9	-	-	CASSRRTATNEQFF	TGTGCCAGCAGCCGCCGGACAGCCACTAATGAGCAGTTCTTC
TRBJ2-7	TRBV6-2/TRBV6-3	-	-	CASSYPPGKNYEQYF	TGTGCCAGCAGTTACCCCCCAGGGAAAAACTACGAGCAGTACTTC
TRBJ1-1	TRBV19	once	-	CASSHNGVTEAFF	TGTGCCAGTAGCCATAACGGGGTCACTGAAGCTTTCTTT
TRBJ2-2	TRBV5-5	-	TRBD2	CASSPGGVYTGELFF	TGTGCCAGCAGCCCGGGGGGGGTATACACCGGGGAGCTGTTTTTT
TRBJ1-2	TRBV14	-	-	CASTRQDGYGYTF	TGTGCCAGCACCCGACAGGACGGCTATGGCTACACCTTC
TRBJ2-5	TRBV11-2	-	-	CASPPLKETQYF	TGTGCCAGCCCCCCTCTAAAGGAGACCCAGTACTTC
TRBJ2-6	TRBV25-1	-	-	CASSWAYPLSGANVLTF	TGTGCCAGCAGTTGGGCGTATCCCCTCTCTGGGGCCAACGTCCTGACTTTC
TRBJ1-4	TRBV5-4	-	TRBD1	CASAASKTGVEKLFF	TGTGCCAGCGCCGCCTCCAAGACAGGGGTCGAAAAACTGTTTTTT
TRBJ2-4	TRBV25-1	-	-	CASSEPGTRENIQYF	TGTGCCAGCAGTGAACCCGGGACACGAGAAAACATTCAGTACTTC
TRBJ2-7	TRBV5-1	-	TRBD1	CASSLLGQGISYEQYF	TGCGCCAGCAGCTTGCTCGGACAGGGTATCTCCTACGAGCAGTACTTC
TRBJ1-2	TRBV3-1/TRBV3-2	-	-	CASSQAGSALGYTF	TGTGCCAGCAGCCAAGCCGGGTCGGCTCTCGGCTACACCTTC
TRBJ1-5	TRBV4-1	-	-	CASSPQEAVHQPQHF	TGCGCCAGCAGCCCCCAAGAGGCAGTCCATCAGCCCCAGCATTTT